These 7 T cell receptor beta chains were all obtained from the same sample, sequenced in a study of T cell responses to AZD1222 COVID-19 vaccine. Data came from immunoSEQ multiplex PCR; TCRdb stores just in-frame clones and leaves some out. The sample lists about 110,000 clones; around 96% were seen once. The source was peripheral blood, collected on day 0 of AZD1222 vaccination. The receptors originated from an adult in good health.

CDR3 nucleotides: TGTGCCAGTAGTCTACATCCCGGGACCGTCGATGAAAAACTGTTTTTT. This encodes CASSLHPGTVDEKLFF. J is TRBJ1-4 and V is TRBV19, with D possibly being TRBD1 (5 bases). The V end was cut by 5 bases, the J end by 6 bases, with 19 bases between. This CDR3 is built from 16 residues. Germline CDR1 LNHDA, CDR2 SQIVND (reference sequence).

The V gene is TRBV6-5, the J gene TRBJ2-1; 7 bases are shared with TRBD2. V was pared by 6 bases and J by 10 bases, with 15 bases of the junction left unmatched. The CDR3 consists of 15 residues. Germline CDR1 reads MNHEY; CDR2 reads SVGAGI. For the CDR3, the DNA is TGTGCCAGCAGAAGAATGGCGGGAGTATCTGTAGAGCAGTTCTTC. This encodes CASRRMAGVSVEQFF.

This clone was recorded once. The chain carries TRBV11-3 and TRBJ2-2; no reliable D call. This CDR3 contains 14 residues. With 4 bases removed from V and 1 base from J, the gap between germline ends came to 7 bases. Germline CDR1 and CDR2: SGHNT and YENEEA. The CDR3 sequence is CASSSSRNTGELFF. CDR3 sequence (DNA): TGTGCCAGCAGCTCCTCGAGGAACACCGGGGAGCTGTTTTTT.

A single count supports this clone. This chain joins TRBV27 and TRBJ2-1, with D perhaps matching TRBD1 (5 bases). Germline values: CDR1 MNHEY, CDR2 SMNVEV (reference sequence). Deletions cut 5 bases from V and 8 bases from J, with 13 bases between. CDR3 length: 13 residues. The CDR3 DNA follows: TGTGCCAGCAGTCTACAGGTTCGGGATGAGCAGTTCTTC. Its translation: CASSLQVRDEQFF.

This sequence joins TRBV19 and TRBJ2-3, with 12 nucleotides matching TRBD2. The CDR3 extends over 16 amino acids. With 6 bases clipped from V and 5 bases from J, the junction kept 9 bases outside the gene matches. From germline, CDR1 is LNHDA and CDR2 SQIVND (reference sequence). This CDR3 is CASRPAGLAGLDTQYF. CDR3 in DNA: TGTGCCAGTAGACCCGCCGGACTAGCGGGACTAGATACGCAGTATTTT.

This clone occurred once. This chain joins TRBV6-2 or TRBV6-3 and TRBJ2-5, with 8 bases matching TRBD2. The CDR3 consists of 16 residues. The germline V gene has CDR1 MNHEY and CDR2 SVGEGT. V lost 4 bases to trimming and J lost 4 bases; unmatched junction nucleotides: 11. CDR3 DNA: TGTGCCAGCAGTTCCCCCTTTCGGGGGGGGCTAGAGACCCAGTACTTC. Residues: CASSSPFRGGLETQYF.

The gene calls are TRBV30 and TRBJ1-3; no firm D call. Germline V gene sequence: CDR1 GTSNPN, CDR2 SVGIG (reference sequence). This CDR3 has 12 residues. Between the trimmed V and J ends, which lost 5 bases and 4 bases, there was a span of 9 bases. CDR3 sequence reads: CAWGEWGNTIYF. The DNA for the CDR3 is TGTGCCTGGGGAGAGTGGGGAAACACCATATATTTT. The whole variable domain, filled in from reference TRBV30 and TRBJ1-3, reads SQTIHQWPATLVQPVGSPLSLECTVEGTSNPNLYWYRQAAGRGLQLLFYSVGIGQISSEVPQNLSASRPQDRQFILSSKKLLLSDSGFYLCAWGEWGNTIYFGEGSWLTVV.